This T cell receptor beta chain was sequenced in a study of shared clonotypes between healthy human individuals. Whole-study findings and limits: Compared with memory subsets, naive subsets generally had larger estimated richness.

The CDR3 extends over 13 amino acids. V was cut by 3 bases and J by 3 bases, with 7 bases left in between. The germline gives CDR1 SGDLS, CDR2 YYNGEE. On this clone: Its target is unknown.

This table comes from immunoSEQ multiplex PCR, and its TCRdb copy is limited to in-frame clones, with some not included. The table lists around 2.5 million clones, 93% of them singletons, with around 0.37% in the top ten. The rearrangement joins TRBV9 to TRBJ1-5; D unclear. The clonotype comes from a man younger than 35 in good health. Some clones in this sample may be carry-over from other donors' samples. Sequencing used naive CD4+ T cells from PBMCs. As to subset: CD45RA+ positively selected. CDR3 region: CASSASVNQPQHF. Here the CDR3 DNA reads TGTGCCAGCAGCGCCTCGGTCAATCAGCCCCAGCATTTT. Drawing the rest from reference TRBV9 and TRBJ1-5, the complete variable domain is DSGVTQTPKHLITATGQRVTLRCSPRSGDLSVYWYQQSLDQGLQFLIQYYNGEERAKGNILERFSAQQFPDLHSELNLSSLELGDSALYFCASSASVNQPQHFGDGTRLSIL.